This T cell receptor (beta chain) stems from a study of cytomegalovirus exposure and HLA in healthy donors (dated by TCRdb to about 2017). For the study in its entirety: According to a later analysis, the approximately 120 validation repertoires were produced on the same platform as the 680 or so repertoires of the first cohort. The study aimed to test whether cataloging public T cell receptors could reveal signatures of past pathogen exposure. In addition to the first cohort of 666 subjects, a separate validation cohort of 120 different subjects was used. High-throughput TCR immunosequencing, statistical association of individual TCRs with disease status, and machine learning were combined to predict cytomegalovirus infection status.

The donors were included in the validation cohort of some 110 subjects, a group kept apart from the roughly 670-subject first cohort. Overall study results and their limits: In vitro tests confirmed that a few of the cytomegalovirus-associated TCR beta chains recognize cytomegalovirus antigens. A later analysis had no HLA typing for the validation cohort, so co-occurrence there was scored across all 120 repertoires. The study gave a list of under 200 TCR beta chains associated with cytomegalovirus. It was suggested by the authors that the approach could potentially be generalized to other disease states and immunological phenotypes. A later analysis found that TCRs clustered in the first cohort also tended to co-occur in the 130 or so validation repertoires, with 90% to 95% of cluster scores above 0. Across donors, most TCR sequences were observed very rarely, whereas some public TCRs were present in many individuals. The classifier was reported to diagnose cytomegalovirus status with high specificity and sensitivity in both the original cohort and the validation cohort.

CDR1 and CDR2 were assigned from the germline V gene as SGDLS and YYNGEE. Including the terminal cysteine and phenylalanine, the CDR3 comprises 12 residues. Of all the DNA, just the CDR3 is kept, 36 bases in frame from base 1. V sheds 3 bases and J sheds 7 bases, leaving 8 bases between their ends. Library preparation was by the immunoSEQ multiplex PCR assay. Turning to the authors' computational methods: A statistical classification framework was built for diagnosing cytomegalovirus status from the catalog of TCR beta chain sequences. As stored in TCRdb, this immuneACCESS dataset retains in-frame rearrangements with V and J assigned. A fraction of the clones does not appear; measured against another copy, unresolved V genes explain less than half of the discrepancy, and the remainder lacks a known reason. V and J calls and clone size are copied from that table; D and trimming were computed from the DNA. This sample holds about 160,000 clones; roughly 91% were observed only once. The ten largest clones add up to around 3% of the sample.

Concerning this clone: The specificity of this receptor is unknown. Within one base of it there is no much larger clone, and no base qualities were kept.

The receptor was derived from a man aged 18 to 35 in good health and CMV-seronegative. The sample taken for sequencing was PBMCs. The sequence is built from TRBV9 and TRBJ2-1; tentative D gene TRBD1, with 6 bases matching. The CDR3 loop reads CASSEDRNEQFF. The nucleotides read TGTGCCAGCAGCGAAGACAGGAATGAGCAGTTCTTC.